This T cell receptor (beta chain) stems from a study of neurological immune-mediated disorders. The making of cDNA relied on 5'RACE with 10-nucleotide random UMIs. In TCRdb, the 5' RACE reads were re-called with MiXCR into one record per CDR3 protein. The sample includes 25,000 to 30,000 distinct CDR3 sequences, roughly 12% seen only once; the top ten take about 5.8%. The group of healthy controls was made up of people who were blood bank volunteers in Maryland, USA. The germline V gene encodes CDR1 MDHEN and CDR2 SYDVKM. Trimming removed 5 bases from V and 5 bases from J, with 15 bases in between. The CDR3 loop spans 14 amino acids. This clonotype has at least ten counts.

This TCR derives from an older woman in good health. The chain is built from TRBV28 and TRBJ1-1, with D possibly matching TRBD1 (5 bases). The material sequenced was PBMCs. The CDR3 coding sequence is TGTGCCAGCAGTGGACACCTTGTGGTAACTGAAGCTTTCTTT. Translating gives CASSGHLVVTEAFF.